The 20 T cell receptor beta chains below were found in one sample sequenced in a study of T cell responses to AZD1222 COVID-19 vaccine. Data came from immunoSEQ multiplex PCR; TCRdb stores just in-frame clones and leaves some out. The data show under 130,000 clones, roughly 82% seen once. The sample consisted of peripheral blood, taken on day 0 of AZD1222 vaccination. These receptors were obtained from an adult in good health.

J is TRBJ2-5 and V is TRBV20-1, with D hard to call. Germline V gives CDR1 DFQATT, CDR2 SNEGSKA (reference sequence). The V end was cut by 2 bases, the J end by 5 bases, with 6 bases between. The CDR3 runs 11 residues. Here the CDR3 DNA reads TGCAGTGCTAGAAAGGACGAGACCCAGTACTTC. It codes for CSARKDETQYF.

The J gene is TRBJ1-1, the V gene TRBV9; D may be TRBD1 (5 bases). V lost 0 bases to trimming and J lost 0 bases, with 9 bases between them. The CDR3 contains 15 residues. Germline V gives CDR1 SGDLS, CDR2 YYNGEE. The CDR3 sequence is CASSVAPGLNTEAFF. DNA of the CDR3: TGTGCCAGCAGCGTAGCACCAGGGCTGAACACTGAAGCTTTCTTT.

In this sample, this clone turned up a few times. The chain couples TRBV9 to TRBJ1-4, with 8 nucleotides matching TRBD1. CDR1 SGDLS and CDR2 YYNGEE come from the germline V gene. This CDR3 spans 16 amino acids. V shed 0 bases and J 6 bases; nucleotides not matched to a gene: 7. Here the CDR3 reads CASSVADGQGYEKLFF. The CDR3 DNA follows: TGTGCCAGCAGCGTAGCCGACGGACAGGGTTATGAAAAACTGTTTTTT.

The chain links TRBV9 to TRBJ1-2, with unresolved D. Germline V gives CDR1 SGDLS, CDR2 YYNGEE. The CDR3 has 13 amino acids. V lost 0 bases and J lost 6, with 9 bases in between. In DNA, the CDR3 is TGTGCCAGCAGCGTAGTTAGTTACGATGGCTACACCTTC. The encoded protein is CASSVVSYDGYTF.

The chain has TRBV29-1 and TRBJ2-3; 8 nucleotides agree with TRBD1. The CDR3 runs to 14 residues. With 7 bases clipped from V and 3 bases from J, the junction kept 9 bases outside the gene matches. Per the germline V gene, CDR1 is SQVTM and CDR2 is ANQGSEA. The CDR3, as DNA: TGCAGCGGCTCACAGGGGGACGGAACAGATACGCAGTATTTT. Amino acids: CSGSQGDGTDTQYF.

Ten or more counts support this clone. The chain recombines TRBV3-1 (or the pseudogene TRBV3-2) with TRBJ1-2; D is ambiguous. The length of the CDR3 is 17 residues. V lost 5 bases to trimming and J lost 8 bases, with 27 bases between them. The germline CDR1 and CDR2 sequences are LGHDT and YNNKEL (reference sequence). CDR3 sequence reads: CASSVRKQPEPRRGYTF. The CDR3 nucleotides read TGTGCCAGCAGCGTGCGGAAACAGCCCGAACCCCGAAGGGGCTACACCTTC.

The chain joins TRBV6-2 or TRBV6-3 to TRBJ1-5, with no clear D. There are 15 residues in the CDR3. V lost 0 bases and J 4 bases, leaving 10 bases between the germline ends. The germline V gene encodes CDR1 MNHEY and CDR2 SVGEGT. The CDR3 reads CASSYSKKPNQPQHF. The CDR3 DNA is TGTGCCAGCAGTTACTCGAAGAAACCTAATCAGCCCCAGCATTTT.

V is TRBV5-6 and J is TRBJ1-2; 8 bases map to TRBD1. Germline V lookup: CDR1 SGHDT, CDR2 YYEEEE. Trimming removed 4 bases from V and 7 bases from J; junction bases left unmatched: 15. The CDR3 totals 16 residues. The CDR3 here is CASSIRTGPYSGGYTF. The DNA for the CDR3 is TGTGCCAGCAGCATCCGGACAGGGCCCTACTCTGGTGGCTACACCTTC.

This clone has just a few counts. This CDR3 reads CARSLTGTGDNSPLHF. CDR3 nucleotide sequence: TGTGCCAGAAGCTTAACCGGGACAGGGGATAATTCACCCCTCCACTTT. The chain recombines TRBV5-3 with TRBJ1-6; 10 bases agree with TRBD1. Being an ORF, TRBV5-3 has a function that is uncertain. This CDR3 has 16 amino acids. With 2 bases clipped from V and 5 bases from J, the junction kept 4 bases outside the gene matches.

This clone was found once. The genes are TRBV4-2 and TRBJ2-2; D gene ambiguous. V was cut by 1 base and J by 1 base, with 7 bases left in between. The CDR3 has 15 residues. In germline, CDR1 is LGHNA, CDR2 YNFKEQ. For the CDR3, the DNA is TGTGCCAGCAGCCAAGTTGGATGGAACACCGGGGAGCTGTTTTTT. This translates into CASSQVGWNTGELFF.

This clone was observed a few times. V usage is TRBV5-5 and J usage is TRBJ1-5; 7 positions agree with TRBD1. The CDR3 sequence is 15 residues long. The J segment lost 5 bases and the V segment lost 0 bases, leaving 5 bases of the junction unmatched. Germline V CDR1 and CDR2: SGHKS, YYEKEE (reference sequence). CDR3 sequence (DNA): TGTGCCAGCAGCTTGGGGGCGACAGGGTATCAGCCCCAGCATTTT. It codes for CASSLGATGYQPQHF.

This clone was observed a handful of times. The chain couples TRBV10-1 to TRBJ1-5; D is unresolved. Germline values: CDR1 WNHNN, CDR2 SYGVQD (reference sequence). The V gene lost 0 bases and the J gene lost 6 bases, with 12 bases spanning the gap. This CDR3 has 15 residues. CDR3 amino acids: CASSESTRSAQPQHF. CDR3 nucleotide sequence: TGCGCCAGCAGTGAGTCGACTCGGAGCGCTCAGCCCCAGCATTTT.

The chain combines TRBV28 with TRBJ1-3; D might be TRBD1 (5 bases). The V gene lost 8 bases and the J gene lost 4 bases, with 12 bases spanning the gap. The length of the CDR3 is 13 residues. CDR1 and CDR2 (germline): MDHEN, SYDVKM. CDR3 DNA sequence: TGTGCCAGCGGCGGGACTGCAGGAAACACCATATATTTT. It specifies CASGGTAGNTIYF.

This chain links TRBV12-2 with TRBJ2-3; no DNA check was done on the table's D call, TRBD1. TRBV12-2 has pseudogene status. The CDR3 is 15 residues long. CDR3 region: CASRLAHSLTDTQYF. As DNA, the CDR3 is TGTGCAAGTCGCTTAGCGCACAGCCTTACAGATACGCAGTATTTT.

This clone was detected once. CDR3 bases: TGCGCCAGCAGCTTGGTGGGACAGGGTACCGGGGAGCTGTTTTTT. Protein sequence: CASSLVGQGTGELFF. The genes are TRBV5-1 and TRBJ2-2; 9 bases align to TRBD1. This CDR3 comprises 15 residues. V shed 0 bases and J 5 bases; nucleotides not matched to a gene: 2. CDR1 SGHRS and CDR2 YFSETQ come from the germline V gene.

This rearrangement joins TRBV9 to TRBJ2-2; 9 bases are a match to TRBD2. The V and J ends lost 4 bases and 5 bases, in that order; junction bases with no gene match: 9. The CDR3 has 16 amino acids. CDR1 and CDR2 (germline): SGDLS, YYNGEE. The CDR3: CASSSGAGGRTGELFF. As DNA, the CDR3 is TGTGCCAGCAGCTCAGGAGCGGGGGGCAGAACCGGGGAGCTGTTTTTT.

This sequence joins TRBV14 and TRBJ1-1; 7 nucleotides agree with TRBD1. The junction had 8 bases not matched to a gene; V was cut back by 2 bases and J by 5 bases. There are 15 residues in the CDR3. CDR1 is SGHDN, CDR2 FVKESK, per germline. CDR3 region: CASSQHRGRETEAFF. CDR3 nucleotide sequence: TGTGCCAGCAGCCAACACAGGGGCCGGGAGACTGAAGCTTTCTTT.

This clone was counted between two and nine times. This chain connects TRBV5-6 to TRBJ2-6; no clear D gene. The CDR3 is made up of 14 amino acids. Trimming removed 3 bases from V and 3 bases from J, with 7 bases in between. CDR1 and CDR2 from the germline V gene are SGHDT and YYEEEE. The CDR3 loop is CASSWGNGANVLTF. The CDR3 bases are TGTGCCAGCAGCTGGGGAAATGGGGCCAACGTCCTGACTTTC.

This clone was counted between two and nine times. The rearrangement uses TRBV6-1 and TRBJ1-5; D not resolved. Looked up from germline, CDR1 is MNHNS and CDR2 is SASEGT. The CDR3 loop spans 14 amino acids. Between the trimmed V and J ends, which lost 1 base and 9 bases, there was a span of 13 bases. The CDR3 protein is CASSEVTVDRPQHF. CDR3 sequence (DNA): TGTGCCAGCAGTGAAGTTACCGTGGATCGGCCCCAGCATTTT.

This rearrangement joins TRBV2 to TRBJ2-7; D uncertain. This CDR3 region has 10 residues. Per the germline V gene, CDR1 is SNHLY and CDR2 is FYNNEI. V was trimmed by 3 bases and J by 4 bases, leaving 1 base between them. CDR3 residues: CASSDYEQYF. CDR3 nucleotide sequence: TGTGCCAGCAGTGATTACGAGCAGTACTTC. Looking up the rest from reference TRBV2 and TRBJ2-7 gives the full variable domain: EPEVTQTPSHQVTQMGQEVILRCVPISNHLYFYWYRQILGQKVEFLVSFYNNEISEKSEIFDDQFSVERPDGSNFTLKIRSTKLEDSAMYFCASSDYEQYFGPGTRLTVT.